This TCR beta chain was obtained from a study of patients and donors after allogeneic stem cell transplantation (dated by TCRdb to 2020 to 2021). Libraries were constructed by RT-PCR. The reads were generated on a NextSeq 550. TCRdb trimmed the raw reads at Q25, called clones with MiXCR and kept productive beta chains. Each CDR3 protein gets just one entry, which takes the most common genes and DNA from the rows behind it. The sample profile shows approximately 160,000 distinct CDR3 sequences; 20% to 25% of them were found once. The ten biggest clones cover 25% to 30% of the sample. The germline V gene (reference sequence) sets CDR1 to SGHKS and CDR2 to YYEKEE. The CDR3 starts with the cysteine, ends with the phenylalanine, and has 14 residues. Only the CDR3 portion is preserved as DNA: 42 bases, with reading frame beginning at the first base. V trim: 2 bases; J trim: 7 bases; unmatched bases: 8. This clonotype was counted only a few times. The specificity of this receptor is unknown. Base qualities are not at hand, and no much larger clone is one base apart.

The receptor was derived from a human donor who was either an allogeneic HSCT recipient or a stem cell or donor lymphocyte infusion donor (not recorded which). It is not recorded whose cells these are; they may come from a transplant donor. The rearrangement joined TRBV5-5 to TRBJ1-2, with 7 central nucleotides matching TRBD1. The sequencing input was blood, either unsorted or a sorted T cell fraction (not recorded which). The CDR3 reads as follows: CASSFGDRTGGYTF. The nucleotides are TGTGCCAGCAGCTTTGGGGACCGGACAGGTGGCTACACCTTC.